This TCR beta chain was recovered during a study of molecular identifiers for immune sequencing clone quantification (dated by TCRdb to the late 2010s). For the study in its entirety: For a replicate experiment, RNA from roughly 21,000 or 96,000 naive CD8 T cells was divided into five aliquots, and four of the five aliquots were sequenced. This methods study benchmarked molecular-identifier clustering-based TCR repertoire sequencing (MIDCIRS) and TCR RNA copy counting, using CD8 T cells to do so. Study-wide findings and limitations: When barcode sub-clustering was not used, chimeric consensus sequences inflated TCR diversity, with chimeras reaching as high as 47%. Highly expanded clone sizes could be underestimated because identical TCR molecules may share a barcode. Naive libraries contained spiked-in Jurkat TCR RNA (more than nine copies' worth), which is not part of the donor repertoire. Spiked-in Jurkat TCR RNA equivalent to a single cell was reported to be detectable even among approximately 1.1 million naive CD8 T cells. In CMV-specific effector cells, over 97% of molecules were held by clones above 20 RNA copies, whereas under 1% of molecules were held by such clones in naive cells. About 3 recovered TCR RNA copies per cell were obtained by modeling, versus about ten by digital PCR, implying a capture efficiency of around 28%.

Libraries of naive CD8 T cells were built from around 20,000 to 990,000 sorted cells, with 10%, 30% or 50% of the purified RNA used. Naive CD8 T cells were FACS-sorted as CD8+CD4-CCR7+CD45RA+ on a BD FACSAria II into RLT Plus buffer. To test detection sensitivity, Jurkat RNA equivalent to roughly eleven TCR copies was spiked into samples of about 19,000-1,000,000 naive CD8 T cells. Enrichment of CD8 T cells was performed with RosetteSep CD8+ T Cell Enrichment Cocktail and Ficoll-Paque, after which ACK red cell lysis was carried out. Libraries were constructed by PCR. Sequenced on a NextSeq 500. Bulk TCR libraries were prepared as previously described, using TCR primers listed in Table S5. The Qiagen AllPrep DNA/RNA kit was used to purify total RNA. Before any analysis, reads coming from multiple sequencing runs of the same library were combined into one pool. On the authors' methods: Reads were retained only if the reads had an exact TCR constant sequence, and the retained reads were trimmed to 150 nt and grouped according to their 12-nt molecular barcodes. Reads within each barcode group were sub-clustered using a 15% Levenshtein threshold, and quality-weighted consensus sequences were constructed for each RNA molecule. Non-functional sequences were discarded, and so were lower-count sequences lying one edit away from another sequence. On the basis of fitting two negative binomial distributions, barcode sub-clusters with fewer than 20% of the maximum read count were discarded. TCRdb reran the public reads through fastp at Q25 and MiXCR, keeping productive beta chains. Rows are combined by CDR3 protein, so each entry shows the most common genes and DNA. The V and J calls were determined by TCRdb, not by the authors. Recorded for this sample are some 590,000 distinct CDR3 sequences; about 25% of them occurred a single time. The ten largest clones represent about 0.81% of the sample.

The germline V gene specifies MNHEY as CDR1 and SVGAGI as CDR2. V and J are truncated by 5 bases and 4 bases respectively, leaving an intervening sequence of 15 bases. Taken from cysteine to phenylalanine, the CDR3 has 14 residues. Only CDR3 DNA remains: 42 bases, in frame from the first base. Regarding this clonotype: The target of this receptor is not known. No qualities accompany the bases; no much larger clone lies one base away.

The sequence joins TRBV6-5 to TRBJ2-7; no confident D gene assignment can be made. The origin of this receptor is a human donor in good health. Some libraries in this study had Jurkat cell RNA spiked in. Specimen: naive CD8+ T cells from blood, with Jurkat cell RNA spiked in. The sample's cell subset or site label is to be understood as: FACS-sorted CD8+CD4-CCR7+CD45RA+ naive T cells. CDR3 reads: CASSLLGEVYEQYF. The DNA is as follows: TGTGCCAGCAGTCTCCTTGGAGAGGTGTACGAGCAGTACTTC.